The 28 T cell receptor beta chains below were found in one sample sequenced in a study of PD-1 blockade in classical Hodgkin lymphoma. The data were produced by immunoSEQ multiplex PCR, yet TCRdb's version contains in-frame clones alone and is incomplete. The sample has 64,000 or so clones; around 90% are singletons. Time point defined: cycle 4 day 1 (C4D1), after more than 5 weeks of nivolumab. No patient escaped relapse after autologous stem cell transplantation, and brentuximab vedotin exposure varied. Sequencing was performed on peripheral blood mononuclear cells (PBMCs), taken before the fourth cycle of nivolumab. These receptors were taken from a human donor with classical Hodgkin lymphoma.

The chain couples TRBV28 to TRBJ1-1; D remains ambiguous. Germline assignment: CDR1 MDHEN and CDR2 SYDVKM. The CDR3 consists of 12 residues. Between the trimmed V and J ends, which lost 8 bases and 3 bases, there was a span of 10 bases. CDR3 residues: CASSFWDTEAFF. The CDR3 bases are TGTGCCAGCTCCTTCTGGGACACTGAAGCTTTCTTT.

By proportion, this clone is large (0.1 to 1%). This chain joins TRBV11-2 and TRBJ2-5; 8 nucleotides align to TRBD2. Germline V CDR1 and CDR2: SGHAT, FQNNGV. This CDR3 comprises 17 residues. Trimming cost V 0 bases and J 5 bases; bases outside gene matches: 11. Here the CDR3 reads CASSLDRLGRAWETQYF. CDR3 sequence (DNA): TGTGCCAGCAGCTTAGATCGTCTCGGGAGGGCCTGGGAGACCCAGTACTTC.

The chain joins TRBV4-1 to TRBJ2-1; D gene uncertain. Germline loops: CDR1 MGHRA, CDR2 YSYEKL. CDR3 length: 14 residues. The ends were cut back, 0 bases at V and 5 bases at J, with 8 bases in the middle. CDR3 region: CASSQERWDNEQFF. The CDR3 DNA is TGCGCCAGCAGCCAAGAGAGGTGGGACAATGAGCAGTTCTTC.

This clone was picked up a small number of times. The gene calls are TRBV7-2 and TRBJ2-3, with 8 bases that match TRBD2. Germline V lookup: CDR1 SGHTA, CDR2 FQGNSA. This CDR3 contains 15 residues. The ends lost 5 bases at V and 4 bases at J; junction bases unmatched: 8. The CDR3 nucleotides are TGTGCCAGCAGCCGCGCCCGGGGGGGCTCAGATACGCAGTATTTT. Amino acid sequence: CASSRARGGSDTQYF.

This chain joins TRBV27 and TRBJ2-1, with D possibly TRBD2 on 5 matching bases. CDR1 MNHEY and CDR2 SMNVEV come from the germline V gene (reference sequence). V lost 1 base, J lost 6 bases, and 7 bases lay in between. CDR3 size: 13 residues. Written as DNA, the CDR3 is TGTGCCAGCAGTTTATTCCGGGGCAATGAGCAGTTCTTC. Its protein product is CASSLFRGNEQFF.

The rearrangement uses TRBV5-6 and TRBJ2-1; D assignment may be TRBD1 or TRBD2 (5 bases each). From germline, CDR1 is SGHDT and CDR2 YYEEEE. V lost 4 bases and J 9 bases, leaving 20 bases between the germline ends. The length of the CDR3 is 15 residues. The DNA for the CDR3 is TGTGCCAGCAGCCCCGGGACCGAAGAGCGGAGTGAGCAGTTCTTC. This codes for CASSPGTEERSEQFF.

The chain joins TRBV21-1 to TRBJ1-1; the table gives TRBD1 as D, unverified against the DNA. TRBV21-1 constitutes a pseudogene. This CDR3 contains 21 residues. The CDR3 nucleotides are TGTGCCAGCAGCAAAGAGGACCTCCGGGATACAGGGGGGAGGGGGAACACTGAAGCTTTCTTT. This gives the protein CASSKEDLRDTGGRGNTEAFF.

This chain links TRBV6-1 with TRBJ2-7; 7 bases map to TRBD1. V shed 4 bases, J shed 3 bases, and the junction held 3 bases outside the gene matches. In germline, CDR1 is MNHNS, CDR2 SASEGT. There are 13 residues in the CDR3. The CDR3 DNA reads as TGTGCCAGCAGTGGGGGGACAGTCTACGAGCAGTACTTC. It translates to CASSGGTVYEQYF.

The gene calls are TRBV28 and TRBJ1-2, with D perhaps matching TRBD1 (5 bases). The CDR3 contains 15 residues. CDR1 and CDR2 (germline): MDHEN, SYDVKM. Trimming stripped 6 bases from V and 0 bases from J, with 14 bases between. CDR3 DNA sequence: TGTGCCAGCAGGACGGGAGGGGTATCTAACTATGGCTACACCTTC. Its protein product is CASRTGGVSNYGYTF.

CDR3 residues: CASSPLFGSYNEQFF. The CDR3 coding sequence is TGTGCCAGCAGTCCTCTCTTCGGCTCCTACAATGAGCAGTTCTTC. J is TRBJ2-1 and V is TRBV28; D is unclear. Germline CDR1 and CDR2: MDHEN and SYDVKM. Between the trimmed V and J ends, which lost 5 bases and 0 bases, there was a span of 11 bases. This CDR3 has 15 residues.

The chain is built from TRBV5-1 and TRBJ1-2; 8 bases match TRBD1. V dropped 0 bases and J dropped 5; count of bases not matched to a gene: 3. The CDR3 has 14 residues. Germline V gene lookup returns CDR1 SGHRS and CDR2 YFSETQ. DNA of the CDR3: TGCGCCAGCAGCTTGGGGGACAGGACATATGGCTACACCTTC. Translation gives CASSLGDRTYGYTF.

The chain employs TRBV6-1 and TRBJ1-5; D is perhaps TRBD1 (5 bases). The CDR3 runs 15 residues. CDR1 MNHNS and CDR2 SASEGT come from the germline V gene. V lost 3 bases to trimming and J lost 2 bases, with 11 bases between them. The CDR3 is CASSEGLGGNQPQHF. The CDR3 DNA reads as TGTGCCAGCAGTGAGGGACTTGGGGGCAATCAGCCCCAGCATTTT.

This sequence joins TRBV7-9 and TRBJ2-3, with D possibly matching TRBD2 (6 bases). CDR1 SEHNR and CDR2 FQNEAQ come from the germline V gene (reference sequence). V was clipped by 1 base and J by 4 bases, with 6 bases between them. The CDR3 is 13 residues long. CDR3 coding DNA: TGTGCCAGCAGCTTAGGGGGGGCAGATACGCAGTATTTT. Translating it yields CASSLGGADTQYF. Full variable domain (remainder filled in from reference TRBV7-9 and TRBJ2-3): DTGVSQNPRHKITKRGQNVTFRCDPISEHNRLYWYRQTLGQGPEFLTYFQNEAQLEKSRLLSDRFSAERPKGSFSTLEIQRTEQGDSAMYLCASSLGGADTQYFGPGTRLTVL.

This rearrangement joins TRBV5-6 to TRBJ2-2, with D perhaps TRBD2 (5 bases). Germline lookup yields CDR1 SGHDT and CDR2 YYEEEE. With 4 bases removed from V and 1 base from J, the gap between germline ends came to 5 bases. This CDR3 comprises 13 residues. The CDR3 sequence is CASSGGNTGELFF. The CDR3 DNA is TGTGCCAGCAGCGGAGGGAACACCGGGGAGCTGTTTTTT. Using reference TRBV5-6 and TRBJ2-2 for the parts outside the CDR3, the full variable domain is DAGVTQSPTHLIKTRGQQVTLRCSPKSGHDTVSWYQQALGQGPQFIFQYYEEEERQRGNFPDRFSGHQFPNYSSELNVNALLLGDSALYLCASSGGNTGELFFGEGSRLTVL.

A few counts support this clone. V and J are TRBV5-1 and TRBJ2-3, with D perhaps matching TRBD1 or TRBD2 (6 bases each). V lost 0 bases and J 4 bases, leaving 15 bases between the germline ends. This CDR3 has 16 amino acids. Germline CDR1 and CDR2: SGHRS and YFSETQ. The CDR3 sequence: CASSLVTGASADTQYF. The CDR3 DNA sequence: TGCGCCAGCAGCTTGGTTACGGGGGCTAGCGCAGATACGCAGTATTTT.

The chain uses TRBV27 and TRBJ2-3; 8 bases align to TRBD1. The germline V gene has CDR1 MNHEY and CDR2 SMNVEV (reference sequence). V was clipped by 5 bases and J by 4 bases; unmatched bases: 8. This CDR3 has 15 residues. The CDR3 loop is CASSQRTGQPDTQYF. The CDR3 nucleotides are TGTGCCAGCAGTCAAAGGACAGGGCAGCCAGATACGCAGTATTTT.

CDR3 nucleotides: TGTGCCAGCAGCTTAGGCCGTGCGGACAGGGACTCCTACGAGCAGTACTTC. This encodes CASSLGRADRDSYEQYF. The gene calls are TRBV11-1 and TRBJ2-7, with TRBD1 identical over 8 bases. This CDR3 region has 17 residues. Losses at the gene ends were 1 base for V and 0 bases for J; bases not matched to a gene: 8. Germline assignment: CDR1 SGHAT and CDR2 FQDESV (reference sequence). Filled out from reference TRBV11-1 and TRBJ2-7, the complete variable domain reads EAEVAQSPRYKITEKSQAVAFWCDPISGHATLYWYRQILGQGPELLVQFQDESVVDDSQLPKDRFSAERLKGVDSTLKIQPAELGDSAMYLCASSLGRADRDSYEQYFGPGTRLTVT.

The rearrangement uses TRBV4-2 and TRBJ2-3; D uncertain. This CDR3 spans 13 amino acids. Trimming pared 0 bases from V and 7 bases from J, leaving 8 bases between. Germline CDR1 and CDR2: LGHNA and YNFKEQ. In nucleotides, the CDR3 is TGTGCCAGCAGCCAAGACCTGATAAATACGCAGTATTTT. As protein: CASSQDLINTQYF.

This clone is termed medium-sized. The chain couples TRBV28 to TRBJ2-1, with a possible D match to TRBD2 (5 bases). Trimming removed 3 bases at V and 0 bases at J, with 6 bases between. CDR3 length: 14 residues. CDR1 is MDHEN and CDR2 is SYDVKM in the germline V gene. The CDR3, as DNA: TGTGCCAGCAGTTTGGGGAGCTCCTACAATGAGCAGTTCTTC. It is translated as CASSLGSSYNEQFF.

The gene calls are TRBV7-9 and TRBJ2-1; unclear D gene. CDR1 and CDR2 from the germline V gene are SEHNR and FQNEAQ (reference sequence). V was pared by 3 bases and J by 2 bases, with 11 bases between. The CDR3 is made up of 15 amino acids. For the CDR3, the DNA is TGTGCCAGCAGCTTGGGTGAGCTTCCCTACAATGAGCAGTTCTTC. Its translation: CASSLGELPYNEQFF. Filled out from reference TRBV7-9 and TRBJ2-1, the complete variable domain reads DTGVSQNPRHKITKRGQNVTFRCDPISEHNRLYWYRQTLGQGPEFLTYFQNEAQLEKSRLLSDRFSAERPKGSFSTLEIQRTEQGDSAMYLCASSLGELPYNEQFFGPGTRLTVL.

The CDR3 coding sequence is TGCGCCAGCAGCTTGGGACAGGAGGCAGATACGCAGTATTTT. Protein sequence: CASSLGQEADTQYF. The V call is TRBV5-1, the J call TRBJ2-3; perhaps TRBD1 as D (6 bases). Trimming cost V 0 bases and J 4 bases, with 9 bases left between them. The CDR3 is made up of 14 amino acids. Per germline, CDR1 SGHRS and CDR2 YFSETQ.

This sequence joins TRBV19 and TRBJ1-5; D gene unclear. The CDR3 sequence is 12 residues long. The V gene's germline CDR1 is LNHDA and CDR2 SQIVND (reference sequence). Trimming took 6 bases from V and 7 from J, leaving 10 bases between them. CDR3 amino acids: CASRQGPQPQHF. For the CDR3, the DNA is TGTGCCAGTAGGCAAGGGCCCCAGCCCCAGCATTTT.

The chain recombines TRBV11-2 with TRBJ1-1; D is ambiguous. Germline loops: CDR1 SGHAT, CDR2 FQNNGV. The CDR3 has 16 amino acids. Trimming shortened V by 0 bases and J by 4 bases, and 15 bases separated the two germline ends. The CDR3 protein is CASSLDRPGRGTEAFF. In nucleotides, the CDR3 is TGTGCCAGCAGCTTAGATCGCCCAGGCAGAGGCACTGAAGCTTTCTTT.

This chain connects TRBV7-2 to TRBJ2-5, with unresolved D. There are 14 residues in the CDR3. Germline assignment: CDR1 SGHTA and CDR2 FQGNSA. V was pared by 4 bases and J by 6 bases, with 15 bases between. DNA for the CDR3: TGTGCCAGCAGCTCCCCCGGACGCAAGAAGACCCAGTACTTC. It is translated as CASSSPGRKKTQYF.

The rearrangement joins TRBV7-9 to TRBJ2-1, with D hard to call. Deletions cut 1 base from V and 2 bases from J, with 12 bases between. CDR3 size: 16 residues. Germline V lookup: CDR1 SEHNR, CDR2 FQNEAQ (reference sequence). The CDR3 DNA reads as TGTGCCAGCAGCTTAGTTGAGAATACAGCCTACAATGAGCAGTTCTTC. Encoded protein: CASSLVENTAYNEQFF.

The V and J genes are TRBV6-5 and TRBJ1-1; 7 bases fit TRBD1. The junction had 9 bases not matched to a gene; V was cut back by 6 bases and J by 5 bases. Germline lookup yields CDR1 MNHEY and CDR2 SVGAGI. This CDR3 contains 14 residues. The CDR3 is CASRYSFRGTEAFF. The CDR3 coding sequence is TGTGCCAGCAGGTACAGCTTCAGGGGGACTGAAGCTTTCTTT.

Here the CDR3 DNA reads TGTGCCAGCACTTGGGACAGGGTTGGAGAGACCCAGTACTTC. It specifies CASTWDRVGETQYF. The chain carries TRBV28 and TRBJ2-5; 9 bases are shared with TRBD1. Germline V CDR1 and CDR2: MDHEN, SYDVKM. V lost 7 bases, J lost 4 bases, and 7 bases stayed unmatched. The CDR3 is 14 amino acids. The full variable domain, in which reference TRBV28 and TRBJ2-5 provide the parts outside the CDR3, is DVKVTQSSRYLVKRTGEKVFLECVQDMDHENMFWYRQDPGLGLRLIYFSYDVKMKEKGDIPEGYSVSREKKERFSLILESASTNQTSMYLCASTWDRVGETQYFGPGTRLLVL.

Only a few counts were recorded for this clone. The chain recombines TRBV6-1 with TRBJ2-3; D is unclear. CDR3 length: 12 amino acids. Germline V gene lookup returns CDR1 MNHNS and CDR2 SASEGT. The V gene lost 6 bases and the J gene lost 6 bases, with 10 bases spanning the gap. Here the CDR3 reads CASSRAADTQYF. The CDR3 DNA sequence: TGTGCCAGCAGCCGGGCTGCTGATACGCAGTATTTT.